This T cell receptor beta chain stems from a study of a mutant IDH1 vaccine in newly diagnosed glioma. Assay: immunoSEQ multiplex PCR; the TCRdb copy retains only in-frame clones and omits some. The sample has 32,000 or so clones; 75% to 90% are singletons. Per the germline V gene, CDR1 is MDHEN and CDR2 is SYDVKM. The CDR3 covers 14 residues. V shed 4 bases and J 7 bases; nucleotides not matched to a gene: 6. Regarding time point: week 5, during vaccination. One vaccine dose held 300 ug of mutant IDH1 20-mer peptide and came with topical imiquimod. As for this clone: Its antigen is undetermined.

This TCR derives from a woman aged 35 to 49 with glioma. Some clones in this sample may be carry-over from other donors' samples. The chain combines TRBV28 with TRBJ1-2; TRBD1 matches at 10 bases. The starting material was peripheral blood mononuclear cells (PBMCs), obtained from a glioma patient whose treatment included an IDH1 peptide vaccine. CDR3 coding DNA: TGTGCCAGCAGTTGGGGGGACAGGGGATCTGGCTACACCTTC. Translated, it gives CASSWGDRGSGYTF.